Listed below are T cell receptor beta chains from one sample, sequenced in a study of T cells in Graves' hyperthyroidism and ophthalmopathy. TCRdb called the multiplex PCR reads again in MiXCR, with one record for every CDR3 protein. The profile shows 250,000 to 300,000 distinct CDR3 sequences, about 17% of them singletons. Source material: blood. The receptors here all came from an older woman with Graves' ophthalmopathy. CDR3s include the opening cysteine and the closing phenylalanine or tryptophan. A D gene is named only where the DNA matches it firmly. Only part of the rows carry a size: once, few, many, or a class if the clone is expanded.

>many|TRBJ2-3|TRBV4-3|.
CASRKQVATDTQYF
TGCGCCAGCAGGAAACAGGTTGCGACAGATACGCAGTATTTT
>few|TRBJ2-7|TRBV4-3|TRBD2
CASSRTLAGVYEQYF
TGCGCCAGCAGCCGAACACTAGCGGGAGTCTACGAGCAGTACTTC
>.|TRBJ2-7|TRBV27|.
CASSLNGRPLEQYF
TGTGCCAGCAGTTTAAATGGACGGCCCCTCGAGCAGTACTTC
>many|TRBJ2-1|TRBV24-1|TRBD2
CATSQAGLAGDNEQFF
TGTGCCACCAGTCAAGCAGGACTAGCGGGGGACAATGAGCAGTTCTTC
>few|TRBJ1-1|TRBV4-2|.
CASSQGAVTNTEAFF
TGTGCCAGCAGCCAAGGGGCAGTCACTAACACTGAAGCTTTCTTT
>many|TRBJ2-1|TRBV12-3/TRBV12-4|TRBD1
CASKDRGRDEQFF
TGTGCCAGCAAGGACAGGGGGAGGGATGAGCAGTTCTTC
>few|TRBJ2-6|TRBV19|TRBD1
CASSPGTGAGANVLTF
TGTGCCAGTAGTCCCGGGACAGGGGCTGGGGCCAACGTCCTGACTTTC
>few|TRBJ2-3|TRBV20-1|TRBD1
CSARAQGEITDTQYF
TGCAGTGCTAGAGCACAGGGGGAGATAACAGATACGCAGTATTTT
>many|TRBJ1-2|TRBV11-2|.
CASTVDAARNGYTF
TGTGCCAGCACCGTCGACGCGGCTCGCAATGGCTACACCTTC
>.|TRBJ1-3|TRBV4-3|.
CASSQDGTRRDTIYF
TGCGCCAGCAGCCAAGACGGTACTCGGAGGGACACCATATATTTT
>many|TRBJ1-1|TRBV28|.
CASSFLGVGNTEAFF
TGTGCCAGCAGTTTTCTCGGGGTCGGGAACACTGAAGCTTTCTTT
>.|TRBJ2-7|TRBV28|.
CASSLPGAGEQYF
TGTGCCAGCAGTTTGCCGGGGGCGGGCGAGCAGTACTTC
>many|TRBJ2-1|TRBV18|.
CASSPSLALMNEQFF
TGTGCCAGCTCACCATCACTAGCACTTATGAATGAGCAGTTCTTC
>many|TRBJ1-1|TRBV20-1|.
CSASVHLNTEAFF
TGCAGTGCTAGTGTACACCTGAACACTGAAGCTTTCTTT
>many|TRBJ1-1|TRBV30|.
CAWSVQYNTEAFF
TGTGCCTGGAGTGTACAATATAACACTGAAGCTTTCTTT
>once|TRBJ2-6|TRBV2|.
CASSTHLTGTGANVLTF
TGTGCCAGCAGCACACACTTAACAGGGACCGGGGCCAACGTCCTGACTTTC
>few|TRBJ2-6|TRBV4-1|.
CASSLMISGANVLTF
TGCGCCAGCAGTTTAATGATATCTGGGGCCAACGTCCTGACTTTC
>many|TRBJ2-3|TRBV7-9|.
CASSSLGETDTQYF
TGTGCCAGCAGTTCACTGGGGGAGACAGATACGCAGTATTTT
>.|TRBJ2-1|TRBV5-4|.
CASRMTQGSVNERFF
TGTGCCAGCAGAATGACCCAGGGATCGGTCAATGAGCGGTTCTTC
>many|TRBJ2-5|TRBV15|.
CATSRGLNQETQYF
TGTGCCACCAGCAGAGGCCTCAATCAAGAGACCCAGTACTTC
>few|TRBJ2-1|TRBV14|.
CASSQEGFSEQFF
TGTGCCAGCAGCCAAGAGGGGTTTAGTGAGCAGTTCTTC
>many|TRBJ1-5|TRBV5-6|.
CASSFGGEQPQHF
TGTGCCAGCAGCTTTGGCGGCGAGCAGCCCCAGCATTTT
>many|TRBJ2-4|TRBV20-1|.
CSARESNRNQYF
TGCAGTGCTAGAGAGTCCAACAGAAATCAGTACTTC
>few|TRBJ2-2|TRBV7-6|TRBD2
CASSLGSRGGTGELFF
TGTGCCAGCAGCTTAGGATCGCGCGGGGGGACCGGGGAGCTGTTTTTT
>.|TRBJ2-5|TRBV20-1|.
CSASGETQYF
TGCAGTGCTAGCGGCGAGACCCAGTACTTC
>many|TRBJ1-1|TRBV28|.
CASSSGRALTNTEAFF
TGTGCCAGCAGTTCCGGCAGGGCCCTAACGAACACTGAAGCTTTCTTT
>many|TRBJ2-7|TRBV2|.
CASRNGYEQYF
TGTGCCAGCAGAAACGGCTACGAGCAGTACTTC
>many|TRBJ2-3|TRBV7-8|.
CASSWSRNRDTTWTTDTQYF
TGTGCCAGCAGCTGGTCACGTAACCGGGACACCACCTGGACCACAGATACGCAGTATTTT
>once|TRBJ1-6|TRBV20-1|TRBD1
CSARRGEDRRNSPLHF
TGCAGTGCTAGAAGGGGTGAGGACAGGAGAAATTCACCCCTCCACTTT
>.|TRBJ2-5|TRBV7-9|.
CASSFLGPGQETQYF
TGTGCCAGCAGCTTCCTTGGTCCGGGCCAAGAGACCCAGTACTTC
>.|TRBJ1-4|TRBV4-3|TRBD1
CASSQGLGQVGEKLFF
TGCGCCAGCAGCCAAGGACTAGGACAGGTCGGTGAAAAACTGTTTTTT
>many|TRBJ2-7|TRBV6-1|.
CASTNTSHEQYF
TGTGCCAGCACCAACACTTCCCACGAGCAGTACTTC
>many|TRBJ1-2|TRBV7-2|TRBD1
CASSFSTGGDYGYTF
TGTGCCAGCAGCTTTAGTACAGGGGGTGACTATGGCTACACCTTC
>many|TRBJ2-7|TRBV5-1|TRBD1
CASSGTGTGAAYEQYF
TGCGCCAGCAGCGGAACCGGGACAGGGGCCGCCTACGAGCAGTACTTC
>many|TRBJ2-3|TRBV6-1|.
CASSLGSVTDTQYF
TGTGCCAGCAGCCTCGGCTCCGTAACAGATACGCAGTATTTT
>many|TRBJ1-6|TRBV6-5|.
CASSYRVGPLHF
TGTGCCAGCAGTTACAGGGTTGGTCCCCTCCACTTT
>many|TRBJ1-1|TRBV18|.
CASSPPGQVLTEAFF
TGTGCCAGCTCACCACCGGGTCAGGTTCTCACTGAAGCTTTCTTT
>many|TRBJ2-1|TRBV2|.
CASSRTASSYNEQFF
TGTGCCAGCAGCAGGACTGCGAGCTCCTACAATGAGCAGTTCTTC
>many|TRBJ1-1|TRBV2|.
CASSESRGREAFF
TGTGCCAGCAGTGAGAGTCGGGGGAGGGAAGCTTTCTTT
>.|TRBJ2-1|TRBV20-1|.
CSANRDVMYEQFF
TGCAGTGCTAACAGGGACGTTATGTATGAGCAGTTCTTC
>many|TRBJ2-7|TRBV7-6|TRBD2
CASSPTARLHPGTTLDEQYF
TGTGCCAGCAGCCCCACAGCCAGGCTACACCCGGGGACTACACTTGACGAGCAGTACTTC
>.|TRBJ2-7|TRBV7-6|TRBD2
CASSSTGTSTYEQYF
TGCGCCAGCAGCTCTACCGGGACTAGCACCTACGAGCAGTACTTC
>many|TRBJ1-6|TRBV20-1|.
CSASQDLVGSPLHF
TGCAGTGCTAGCCAAGACTTGGTGGGGTCACCCCTCCACTTT
>many|TRBJ1-6|TRBV27|.
CASSKNSGLNSPLHF
TGTGCCAGCAGTAAAAACAGTGGGTTGAATTCACCCCTCCACTTT
>.|TRBJ2-3|TRBV15|TRBD2
CATSWASGRVGDTQYF
TGTGCCACCAGCTGGGCTAGCGGGAGAGTTGGAGATACGCAGTATTTT
>.|TRBJ1-2|TRBV27|.
CASSFNGYGYTF
TGTGCCAGCAGTTTTAATGGGTATGGCTACACCTTC
>few|TRBJ1-2|TRBV7-9|TRBD1
CASSRTGDFSYTF
TGTGCCAGCAGCCGGACAGGGGATTTTAGCTACACCTTC
>many|TRBJ1-5|TRBV15|.
CATSSAGWGDQPQHF
TGTGCCACCAGCTCTGCCGGGTGGGGGGATCAGCCCCAGCATTTT
>many|TRBJ2-7|TRBV11-2|TRBD1
CASSFRRGPYEQYF
TGTGCCAGCAGCTTCCGCAGGGGGCCCTACGAGCAGTACTTC
>many|TRBJ2-5|TRBV5-5|.
CASSFGRTGTQQETQYF
TGTGCCAGCAGCTTTGGGAGGACCGGGACACAGCAAGAGACCCAGTACTTC
>.|TRBJ1-1|TRBV2|.
CASSETRPPEAFF
TGTGCCAGCAGTGAAACCCGGCCCCCTGAAGCTTTCTTT
>few|TRBJ1-2|TRBV28|TRBD1
CASTGQGVIGGYTF
TGTGCCAGCACCGGACAGGGGGTGATCGGTGGCTACACCTTC